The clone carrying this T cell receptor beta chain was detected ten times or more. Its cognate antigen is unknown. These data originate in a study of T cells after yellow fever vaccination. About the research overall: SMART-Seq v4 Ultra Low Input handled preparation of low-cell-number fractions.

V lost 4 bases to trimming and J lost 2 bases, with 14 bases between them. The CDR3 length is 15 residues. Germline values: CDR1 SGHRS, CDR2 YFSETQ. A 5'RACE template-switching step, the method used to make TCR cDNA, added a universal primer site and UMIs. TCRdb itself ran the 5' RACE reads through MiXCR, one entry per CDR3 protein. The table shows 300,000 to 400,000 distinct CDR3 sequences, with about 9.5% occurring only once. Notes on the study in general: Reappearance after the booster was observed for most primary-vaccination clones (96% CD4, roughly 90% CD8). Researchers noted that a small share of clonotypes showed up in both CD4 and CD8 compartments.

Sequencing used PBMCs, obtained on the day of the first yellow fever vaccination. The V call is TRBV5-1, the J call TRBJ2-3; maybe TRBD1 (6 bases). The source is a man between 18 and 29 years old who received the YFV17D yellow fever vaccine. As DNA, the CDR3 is TGCGCCAGCAGCCAGGCCGGGACACCCACAGATACGCAGTATTTT. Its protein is CASSQAGTPTDTQYF.